These 13 T cell receptor beta chains originate from one sample sequenced in a study of CD8 T cells in ankylosing spondylitis. TCRdb reprocessed the 5' RACE reads with MiXCR, giving one entry per CDR3 protein. The table shows around 490,000 distinct CDR3 sequences, with roughly 5.2% occurring only once. Antigens of these TCRs are unknown. Points from the study as a whole: Seemingly distinctive of ankylosing spondylitis blood was a TCR beta motif formed by eight highly homologous variants.

The sequencing input was blood, either unsorted or a sorted T cell fraction (not recorded which). These TCRs come from a male donor with ankylosing spondylitis.

This clonotype was counted many times. V usage is TRBV4-2 and J usage is TRBJ1-1; D perhaps matches TRBD1 (6 bases). Germline V gene sequence: CDR1 LGHNA, CDR2 YNFKEQ. This CDR3 has 15 amino acids. The V gene lost 4 bases and the J gene lost 5 bases, with 17 bases spanning the gap. CDR3 loop: CASSLGGGALTEAFF. The CDR3 nucleotides read TGTGCCAGCAGCCTTGGGGGGGGCGCGTTGACTGAAGCTTTCTTT.

This clonotype showed up many times. The V and J genes are TRBV20-1 and TRBJ2-7; either TRBD1 or TRBD2 may supply D (5 bases each). This CDR3 comprises 14 residues. Germline V gives CDR1 DFQATT, CDR2 SNEGSKA (reference sequence). V lost 4 bases to trimming and J lost 2 bases, with 15 bases between them. CDR3 amino acids: CSATTGTYAYEQYF. The CDR3 DNA follows: TGCAGTGCTACCACCGGGACGTACGCCTACGAGCAGTACTTC.

This clonotype was seen many times. The chain uses TRBV10-3 and TRBJ2-3, with 7 positions matching TRBD2. Per germline, CDR1 ENHRY and CDR2 SYGVKD. The CDR3 runs to 14 residues. Trimming cost V 4 bases and J 3 bases; bases outside gene matches: 4. CDR3 sequence: CAISGERDTDTQYF. The CDR3 DNA is TGTGCCATCAGTGGAGAGCGGGATACAGATACGCAGTATTTT.

CDR3 loop: CASSLEVSLNTEAFF. In nucleotides, the CDR3 is TGTGCCAGCAGCTTAGAGGTCAGCTTGAACACTGAAGCTTTCTTT. J is TRBJ1-1 and V is TRBV7-2; D ambiguous. Trimming stripped 1 base from V and 0 bases from J, with 9 bases between. Per the germline V gene, CDR1 is SGHTA and CDR2 is FQGNSA. This CDR3 contains 15 residues.

This clonotype appeared many times. The chain is built from TRBV20-1 and TRBJ2-7, with D unresolved. This CDR3 has 14 residues. Germline CDR1 DFQATT, CDR2 SNEGSKA (reference sequence). The V end lost 1 base, the J end lost 5 bases, and 15 bases lay between the germline ends. Here the CDR3 reads CSARVPAGGHEQYF. The CDR3 DNA reads as TGCAGTGCTAGAGTTCCGGCAGGTGGCCACGAGCAGTACTTC.

This clonotype showed up many times. J is TRBJ1-4 and V is TRBV29-1; D perhaps matches TRBD1 (5 bases). V was shortened by 7 bases and J by 4 bases, with 13 bases between the two germline ends. Germline CDR1 reads SQVTM; CDR2 reads ANQGSEA. The CDR3 totals 13 residues. CDR3 loop: CSAVDSNNEKLFF. CDR3 sequence (DNA): TGCAGCGCCGTCGACAGCAATAATGAAAAACTGTTTTTT.

This clonotype was recorded at least ten times. The chain has TRBV4-3 and TRBJ2-7; the D gene is possibly TRBD1 (6 bases). CDR3 length: 15 amino acids. Germline V gives CDR1 LGHNA, CDR2 YSLEER. The V and J ends lost 3 bases and 3 bases respectively, with 15 bases between them. CDR3 DNA: TGCGCCAGCAGCCACGAGACAGGCCCCGGCTACGAGCAGTACTTC. Encoded protein: CASSHETGPGYEQYF.

This clonotype was found many times. V is TRBV27 and J is TRBJ1-1, with D perhaps matching TRBD1 (5 bases). CDR3 length: 15 amino acids. Germline V CDR1 and CDR2: MNHEY, SMNVEV (reference sequence). V was pared by 4 bases and J by 3 bases, with 15 bases between. The CDR3 region has the DNA TGTGCCAGCAGTTCTCGCCAGGGTCCGGACACTGAAGCTTTCTTT. This sequence encodes CASSSRQGPDTEAFF.

This clonotype was seen ten or more times. The gene calls are TRBV7-2 and TRBJ2-1; 12 bases map to TRBD2. Per germline, CDR1 SGHTA and CDR2 FQGNSA. V shed 2 bases, J shed 7 bases, and the junction held 6 bases outside the gene matches. This CDR3 is 16 amino acids long. CDR3 sequence reads: CASSLRLAGAGNEQFF. The DNA of the CDR3 is TGTGCCAGCAGCTTACGACTAGCGGGGGCTGGGAATGAGCAGTTCTTC. Looking up the rest from reference TRBV7-2 and TRBJ2-1 gives the full variable domain: GAGVSQSPSNKVTEKGKDVELRCDPISGHTALYWYRQSLGQGLEFLIYFQGNSAPDKSGLPSDRFSAERTGGSVSTLTIQRTQQEDSAVYLCASSLRLAGAGNEQFFGPGTRLTVL.

Many counts were recorded for this clonotype. The chain joins TRBV5-1 to TRBJ2-7; D possibly corresponds to TRBD1 (6 bases). Trimming took 7 bases from V and 4 from J, leaving 15 bases between them. Germline-derived CDR1 and CDR2 are SGHRS and YFSETQ. CDR3 length equals 13 residues. CDR3 sequence reads: CASSSGVGYEQYF. The CDR3 DNA reads as TGCGCCAGCTCTTCAGGGGTTGGATACGAGCAGTACTTC.

This clonotype was observed at least ten times. The gene calls are TRBV15 and TRBJ2-1; perhaps D is TRBD1 or TRBD2 (7 bases each). CDR1 is LNHNV and CDR2 is YYDKDF in the germline V gene (reference sequence). The CDR3 is 18 residues long. The V and J ends lost 3 bases and 3 bases respectively, with 21 bases between them. The CDR3 is CATSRGARGLADYNEQFF. The CDR3 DNA sequence: TGTGCCACCAGCAGGGGGGCGAGGGGGCTAGCGGACTACAATGAGCAGTTCTTC.

This clonotype was observed at least ten times. The V gene is TRBV5-1, the J gene TRBJ2-1; 8 positions agree with TRBD2. Germline V gene sequence: CDR1 SGHRS, CDR2 YFSETQ. Trimming cost V 0 bases and J 4 bases; bases outside gene matches: 6. This CDR3 is built from 16 residues. The CDR3 DNA follows: TGCGCCAGCAGCTTGGCGGCGGGAGGACCTTACAATGAGCAGTTCTTC. Its translation: CASSLAAGGPYNEQFF.

This clonotype has only a few counts. This chain uses TRBV14 with TRBJ2-1; the D is unclear. Germline CDR1 SGHDN, CDR2 FVKESK. Trimming stripped 3 bases from V and 11 bases from J, with 8 bases between. CDR3 size: 11 residues. CDR3 nucleotide sequence: TGTGCCAGCAGCCACGGCGTTAAGCAGTTCTTC. It is translated as CASSHGVKQFF.